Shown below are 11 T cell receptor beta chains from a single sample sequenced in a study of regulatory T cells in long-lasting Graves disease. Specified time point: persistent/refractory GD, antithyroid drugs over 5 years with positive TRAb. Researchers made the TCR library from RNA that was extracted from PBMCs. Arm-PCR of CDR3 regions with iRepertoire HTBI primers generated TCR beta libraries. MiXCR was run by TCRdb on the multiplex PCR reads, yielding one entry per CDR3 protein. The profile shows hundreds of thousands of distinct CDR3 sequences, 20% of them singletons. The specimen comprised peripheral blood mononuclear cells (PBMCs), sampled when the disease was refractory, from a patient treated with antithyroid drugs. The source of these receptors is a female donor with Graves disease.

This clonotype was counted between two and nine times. The CDR3: CASSATGQGYEQYF. CDR3 in DNA: TGTGCCAGCAGCGCTACGGGACAGGGTTACGAGCAGTACTTC. The chain uses TRBV7-9 and TRBJ2-7, with TRBD1 identical over 9 bases. The CDR3 extends over 14 amino acids. Germline CDR1 is SEHNR and CDR2 is FQNEAQ (reference sequence). V lost 5 bases and J lost 4; bases outside the gene matches: 6.

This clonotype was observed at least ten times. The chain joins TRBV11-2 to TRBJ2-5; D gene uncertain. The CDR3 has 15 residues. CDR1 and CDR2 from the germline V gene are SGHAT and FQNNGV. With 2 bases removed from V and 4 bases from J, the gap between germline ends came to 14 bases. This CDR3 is CASSLFGPKGETQYF. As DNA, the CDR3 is TGTGCCAGCAGCTTATTTGGACCGAAGGGAGAGACCCAGTACTTC.

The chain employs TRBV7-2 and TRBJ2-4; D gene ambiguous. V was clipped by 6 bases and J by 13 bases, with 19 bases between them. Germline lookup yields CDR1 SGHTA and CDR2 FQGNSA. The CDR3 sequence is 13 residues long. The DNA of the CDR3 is TGTGCCAGCAGTACGAAGCCGGACGGCAGCCAGTACTTC. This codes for CASSTKPDGSQYF.

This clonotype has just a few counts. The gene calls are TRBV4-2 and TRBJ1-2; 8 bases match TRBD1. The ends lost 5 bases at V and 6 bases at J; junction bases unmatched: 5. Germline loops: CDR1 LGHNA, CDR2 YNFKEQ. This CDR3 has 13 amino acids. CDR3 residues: CASSTGQGHGYTF. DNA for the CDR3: TGTGCCAGCAGCACTGGACAGGGCCATGGCTACACCTTC.

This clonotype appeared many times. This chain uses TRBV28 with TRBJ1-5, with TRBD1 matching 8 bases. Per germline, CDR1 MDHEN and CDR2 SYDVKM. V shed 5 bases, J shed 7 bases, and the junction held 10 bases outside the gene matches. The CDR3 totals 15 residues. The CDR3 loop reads CASSTTQGVEQPQHF. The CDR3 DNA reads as TGTGCCAGCAGTACTACACAGGGGGTGGAACAGCCCCAGCATTTT. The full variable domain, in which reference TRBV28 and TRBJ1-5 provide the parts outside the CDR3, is DVKVTQSSRYLVKRTGEKVFLECVQDMDHENMFWYRQDPGLGLRLIYFSYDVKMKEKGDIPEGYSVSREKKERFSLILESASTNQTSMYLCASSTTQGVEQPQHFGDGTRLSIL.

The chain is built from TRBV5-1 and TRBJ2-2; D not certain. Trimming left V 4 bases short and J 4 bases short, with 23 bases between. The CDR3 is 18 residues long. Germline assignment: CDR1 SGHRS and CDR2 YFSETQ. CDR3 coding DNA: TGCGCCAGCAGCAACGGTCGGCCCACCACGGATGGCACCGGGGAGCTGTTTTTT. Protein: CASSNGRPTTDGTGELFF.

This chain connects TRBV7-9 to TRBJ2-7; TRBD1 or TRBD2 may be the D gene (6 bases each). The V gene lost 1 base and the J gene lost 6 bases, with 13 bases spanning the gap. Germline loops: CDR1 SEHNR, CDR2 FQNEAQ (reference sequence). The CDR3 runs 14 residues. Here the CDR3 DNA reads TGTGCCAGCAGCTTAGGACCAGGGGACTGCGAGCAGTACTTC. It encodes CASSLGPGDCEQYF.

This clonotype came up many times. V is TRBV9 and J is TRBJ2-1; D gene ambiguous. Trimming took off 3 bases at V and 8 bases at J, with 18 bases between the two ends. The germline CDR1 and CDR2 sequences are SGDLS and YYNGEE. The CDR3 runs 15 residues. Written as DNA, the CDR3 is TGTGCCAGCAGCGCGTCCACCCGTGCCAACCATGAGCAGTTCTTC. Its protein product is CASSASTRANHEQFF.

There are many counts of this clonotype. CDR3 sequence: CASSFRDENNSPLHF. CDR3 bases: TGTGCCAGCAGTTTCAGGGATGAAAATAATTCACCCCTCCACTTT. This rearrangement joins TRBV28 to TRBJ1-6, with TRBD1 as a possible D gene (5 bases). Germline lookup yields CDR1 MDHEN and CDR2 SYDVKM. The CDR3 has 15 residues. V lost 3 bases to trimming and J lost 5 bases, with 11 bases between them.

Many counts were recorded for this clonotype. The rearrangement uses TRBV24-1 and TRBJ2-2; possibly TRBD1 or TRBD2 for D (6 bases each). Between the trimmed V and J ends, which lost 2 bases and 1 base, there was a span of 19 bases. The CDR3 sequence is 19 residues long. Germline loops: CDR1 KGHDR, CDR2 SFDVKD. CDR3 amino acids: CATSDYRPGDSLNTGELFF. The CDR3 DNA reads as TGTGCCACCAGTGATTACCGCCCAGGGGACTCCTTGAACACCGGGGAGCTGTTTTTT.

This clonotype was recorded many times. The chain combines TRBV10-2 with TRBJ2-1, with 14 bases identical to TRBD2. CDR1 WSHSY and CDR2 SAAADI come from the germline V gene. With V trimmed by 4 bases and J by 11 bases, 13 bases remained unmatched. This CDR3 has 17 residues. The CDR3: CASSAGGTSGRVIKQFF. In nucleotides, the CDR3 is TGCGCCAGCAGTGCCGGGGGGACTAGCGGGAGAGTTATCAAGCAGTTCTTC.